The 25 T cell receptor beta chains below all came from one sample that was sequenced in a study of cytomegalovirus exposure and HLA in healthy donors. Primers: 60 Vbeta forward and 13 Jbeta reverse. Some clones are missing from TCRdb's copy, which holds only in-frame ones; the method was immunoSEQ multiplex PCR. The sample has tens of thousands of clones; the top ten hold 6% to 7.5%. The specimen sequenced was PBMCs. Receptors originate from a woman in her thirties or forties in good health and CMV-seronegative.

The chain couples TRBV30 to TRBJ1-5, with D unclear. Germline V gives CDR1 GTSNPN, CDR2 SVGIG (reference sequence). The CDR3 runs 15 residues. The V and J ends lost 2 bases and 0 bases respectively, with 11 bases between them. The CDR3 DNA follows: TGTGCCTGGAGTCCAGGAGGTGTTAGCAATCAGCCCCAGCATTTT. Protein: CAWSPGGVSNQPQHF.

The rearrangement uses TRBV6-5 and TRBJ2-7; 7 bases align to TRBD2. Trimming at V came to 5 bases and at J to 4 bases, leaving 8 bases not matched to a gene. The CDR3 has 14 amino acids. Per germline, CDR1 MNHEY and CDR2 SVGAGI. The DNA for the CDR3 is TGTGCCAGCAGTATAACGGGAGGATGGTACGAGCAGTACTTC. It specifies CASSITGGWYEQYF.

The chain employs TRBV7-3 and TRBJ2-2; D might be TRBD2 (5 bases). V lost 0 bases and J 4 bases, leaving 6 bases between the germline ends. The CDR3 is 14 amino acids. CDR1 and CDR2 from the germline V gene are SGHTA and FQGTGA. CDR3 sequence (DNA): TGTGCCAGCAGCTTAACCCGGGGCACCGGGGAGCTGTTTTTT. It translates to CASSLTRGTGELFF.

The gene calls are TRBV9 and TRBJ1-2; D gene unclear. Trimming removed 0 bases at V and 4 bases at J, with 10 bases between. CDR3 length: 14 amino acids. The germline V gene encodes CDR1 SGDLS and CDR2 YYNGEE. The CDR3 protein is CASSVGSVLYGYTF. CDR3 nucleotides: TGTGCCAGCAGCGTAGGATCAGTCCTCTATGGCTACACCTTC.

The rearrangement links TRBV5-4 to TRBJ1-5, with TRBD1 matching 8 bases. The CDR3 consists of 16 residues. The V gene end was trimmed by 4 bases and the J gene end by 5 bases; junction bases not matched to a gene: 11. Germline CDR1 and CDR2: SGHNT and YYREEE (reference sequence). CDR3 loop: CASSAGGRGPDQPQHF. In nucleotides, the CDR3 is TGTGCCAGCAGCGCCGGTGGCAGGGGGCCGGATCAGCCCCAGCATTTT.

The V call is TRBV19, the J call TRBJ1-1; perhaps TRBD1 as D (5 bases). The germline V and J ends were trimmed by 1 base and 1 base, with 10 bases remaining between them. The CDR3 is 15 amino acids. The germline CDR1 and CDR2 sequences are LNHDA and SQIVND (reference sequence). CDR3 residues: CASSIGGGTNTEAFF. DNA for the CDR3: TGTGCCAGTAGTATAGGGGGCGGGACGAACACTGAAGCTTTCTTT.

With regard to this clone: Germline is not matched at one junction end, which may reflect a read error. The chain couples TRBV18 to TRBJ2-7; TRBD2 matches at 8 bases. The CDR3 contains 16 residues. CDR1 is KGHSH and CDR2 is LQKENI in the germline V gene. The CDR3 DNA reads as TGTGCCAGCGCACCAAGTAGCGGGATGTTCTCCTACGAGCAGTACTTC. Its protein is CASAPSSGMFSYEQYF.

The chain employs TRBV7-2 and TRBJ2-1; 7 bases fit TRBD2. Germline V gene sequence: CDR1 SGHTA, CDR2 FQGNSA. V dropped 4 bases and J dropped 3; count of bases not matched to a gene: 9. CDR3 length equals 16 residues. The chain's CDR3 is CASSSATSRLYNEQFF. CDR3 DNA sequence: TGTGCCAGCAGCTCGGCGACTAGCAGACTCTACAATGAGCAGTTCTTC.

The chain joins TRBV5-4 to TRBJ1-1; a possible D gene is TRBD1 (6 bases). This CDR3 spans 13 amino acids. V was trimmed by 2 bases and J by 8 bases, leaving 13 bases between them. In germline, CDR1 is SGHNT, CDR2 YYREEE (reference sequence). CDR3 protein: CASSFTTGFEAFF. Written as DNA, the CDR3 is TGTGCCAGCAGCTTCACGACAGGATTCGAAGCTTTCTTT.

V is TRBV2 and J is TRBJ2-2; D may be TRBD2 (7 bases). The germline CDR1 and CDR2 sequences are SNHLY and FYNNEI. CDR3 length: 14 residues. V was trimmed by 8 bases and J by 1 base, leaving 11 bases between them. The CDR3 DNA sequence: TGTGCCAGCGGGGGGGGACAGAACACCGGGGAGCTGTTTTTT. Amino acids: CASGGGQNTGELFF.

The chain links TRBV5-5 to TRBJ2-3; TRBD2 matches at 8 bases. CDR1 is SGHKS, CDR2 YYEKEE, per germline (reference sequence). V lost 4 bases to trimming and J lost 5 bases; unmatched junction nucleotides: 6. The CDR3 covers 14 residues. The CDR3 protein is CASSLGGGLDTQYF. CDR3 nucleotides: TGTGCCAGCAGCCTCGGGGGGGGCTTAGATACGCAGTATTTT.

The chain employs TRBV6-1 and TRBJ2-7, with D possibly TRBD2 on 6 matching bases. The CDR3 extends over 14 amino acids. From germline, CDR1 is MNHNS and CDR2 SASEGT. Trimming cost V 4 bases and J 3 bases, with 13 bases left between them. CDR3 residues: CASSALGTFYEQYF. As DNA, the CDR3 is TGTGCCAGCAGTGCCCTCGGGACTTTCTACGAGCAGTACTTC.

The chain employs TRBV9 and TRBJ1-6, with TRBD1 matching over 9 bases. The germline V gene encodes CDR1 SGDLS and CDR2 YYNGEE. Trimming at V came to 4 bases and at J to 9 bases, leaving 5 bases not matched to a gene. This CDR3 has 14 amino acids. The CDR3 sequence: CASSSRDRASPLHF. As DNA, the CDR3 is TGTGCCAGCAGCTCCCGGGACAGGGCTTCACCCCTCCACTTT.

The chain links TRBV6-1 to TRBJ2-7, with 13 nucleotides matching TRBD2. Germline CDR1 and CDR2: MNHNS and SASEGT. With 5 bases clipped from V and 2 bases from J, the junction kept 3 bases outside the gene matches. The CDR3 is made up of 15 amino acids. CDR3 in amino acids: CASSTGLAGAYEQYF. As DNA, the CDR3 is TGTGCCAGCAGTACCGGACTAGCGGGAGCCTACGAGCAGTACTTC.

The gene calls are TRBV4-1 and TRBJ2-2; 9 nucleotides match TRBD1. The V and J ends lost 1 base and 5 bases, in that order; junction bases with no gene match: 8. Germline V gene sequence: CDR1 MGHRA, CDR2 YSYEKL. There are 17 residues in the CDR3. For the CDR3, the DNA is TGCGCCAGCAGCCAAGGCTCCGGGACAGGGCATACCGGGGAGCTGTTTTTT. It specifies CASSQGSGTGHTGELFF.

The genes are TRBV15 and TRBJ2-5; TRBD1 is a possible D gene (6 bases). CDR3 length: 13 residues. V lost 9 bases to trimming and J lost 5 bases, with 16 bases between them. CDR1 is LNHNV, CDR2 YYDKDF, per germline (reference sequence). CDR3 sequence reads: CATQQGARETQYF. CDR3 nucleotides: TGTGCCACACAACAGGGTGCCCGGGAGACCCAGTACTTC.

By frequency, this clone is medium-sized. The chain carries TRBV28 and TRBJ1-2; tentatively, D is TRBD1 (5 bases). The CDR3 extends over 14 amino acids. V was shortened by 3 bases and J by 6 bases, with 14 bases between the two germline ends. The germline gives CDR1 MDHEN, CDR2 SYDVKM. This CDR3 reads CASSFISRADGYTF. In DNA form, the CDR3 reads TGTGCCAGCAGTTTTATTAGCAGGGCCGATGGCTACACCTTC.

This CDR3 is CATARASSYTEAFF. For the CDR3, the DNA is TGTGCCACCGCTAGAGCTAGTTCTTACACTGAAGCTTTCTTT. The chain carries TRBV15 and TRBJ1-1; D unclear. Germline CDR1 is LNHNV and CDR2 is YYDKDF (reference sequence). CDR3 length: 14 residues. V was trimmed by 8 bases and J by 3 bases, leaving 16 bases between them.

A remark on this clone: A read error may produce the germline difference seen at one junction end. The V call is TRBV5-1, the J call TRBJ2-7; 9 bases map to TRBD1. Germline V gives CDR1 SGHRS, CDR2 YFSETQ. The CDR3 runs to 14 residues. The CDR3 protein is CASSLGTGAYEQSF. The CDR3 nucleotides are TGCGCCAGCAGCTTGGGGACAGGGGCCTACGAGCAGTCCTTC.

The gene calls are TRBV29-1 and TRBJ2-2; 11 nucleotides agree with TRBD1. The CDR3 has 16 amino acids. V dropped 5 bases and J dropped 7; count of bases not matched to a gene: 12. In germline, CDR1 is SQVTM, CDR2 ANQGSEA. The CDR3 nucleotides are TGCAGCGTTATCCGGGACAGGGGGATCATCGGCGGGGAGCTGTTTTTT. Protein: CSVIRDRGIIGGELFF.

The V and J genes are TRBV5-1 and TRBJ2-7; possibly TRBD2 for D (5 bases). The V end was cut by 4 bases, the J end by 2 bases, with 19 bases between. Germline V gene sequence: CDR1 SGHRS, CDR2 YFSETQ. CDR3 length: 16 amino acids. CDR3: CASSTEVGIPPYEQYF. CDR3 DNA sequence: TGCGCCAGCAGCACGGAGGTTGGGATTCCCCCCTACGAGCAGTACTTC.

The CDR3 loop reads CASSQTGRIVVGYTF. CDR3 sequence (DNA): TGCGCCAGCAGTCAGACAGGGAGGATCGTCGTTGGCTACACCTTC. The J gene is TRBJ1-2, the V gene TRBV5-1; TRBD1 matches at 7 bases. Germline V lookup: CDR1 SGHRS, CDR2 YFSETQ. Trimming took 5 bases from V and 7 from J; bases not matched to a gene: 14. There are 15 residues in the CDR3.

The J gene is TRBJ1-1, the V gene TRBV6-5, with 7 bases aligning to TRBD1. The trim removed 4 bases at V and 1 base at J, leaving 3 bases unmatched. CDR3 length equals 14 residues. Per the germline V gene, CDR1 is MNHEY and CDR2 is SVGAGI. CDR3: CASSLQGWNTEAFF. The CDR3 DNA follows: TGTGCCAGCAGTTTACAGGGGTGGAACACTGAAGCTTTCTTT.

The rearrangement uses TRBV25-1 and TRBJ2-5; perhaps TRBD2 as D (5 bases). The tail of the sequence fits TRBJ2-7 better, so the J call may be wrong. This CDR3 is 14 amino acids long. CDR1 is MGHDK and CDR2 is SYGVNS in the germline V gene. This chain's CDR3 is CASPQRGLTYEQYF. CDR3 nucleotide sequence: TGTGCCAGTCCTCAACGAGGGCTCACCTACGAGCAGTACTTC.

V gene TRBV5-4 combines with J gene TRBJ2-5, with a weak D call TRBD1 (6 bases). Trimming took off 2 bases at V and 5 bases at J, with 7 bases between the two ends. The CDR3 is made up of 12 amino acids. CDR1 is SGHNT, CDR2 YYREEE, per germline (reference sequence). The CDR3 bases are TGTGCCAGCAGCTTAAGGGGGGAGACCCAGTACTTC. It is translated as CASSLRGETQYF.